This TCR beta chain comes out of a study of T cells in Graves' hyperthyroidism and ophthalmopathy. As for the study in general: Peripheral blood was drawn at first diagnosis, prior to all treatment.

TCR beta CDR3 sequences were amplified from RNA transcripts. HTBI primers were used for first-round RT-PCR of the TCR CDR3. TCRdb redid the calling of the multiplex PCR reads with MiXCR, one entry per CDR3 protein. The table records some 250,000 distinct CDR3 sequences, approximately 15% of them present only once. Whole-study findings and limits: Stable hyperthyroidism was told apart from ophthalmopathy by a model built on 13 V-J features. Clonotypes that were expanded in thyroid above 0.001 mostly appeared in blood too.

This clonotype has at least ten counts. Its target is unknown. Researchers barred patients who had uncontrolled infection, other autoimmune disease, pregnancy or lactation. V dropped 10 bases and J dropped 4; count of bases not matched to a gene: 10. CDR1 MDHEN and CDR2 SYDVKM come from the germline V gene. The CDR3 has 14 amino acids. Sequenced sample: blood. This chain connects TRBV28 to TRBJ1-5; TRBD1 matches 7 bases. The source of this sequence is a middle-aged woman with Graves' hyperthyroidism that later progressed to Graves' ophthalmopathy. In DNA form, the CDR3 reads TGTGCCACCCGGGAGGGGGCAACAAATCAGCCCCAGCATTTT. Translation gives CATREGATNQPQHF.